Detailed here is one T cell receptor beta chain. What it binds is not known. The data originate from a study of vaccination effects on CD4 cells after COVID-19. For the study at large: Participants completed two doses of the BNT162b2 or mRNA-1273 vaccine. Two recovered convalescent patients were sampled 16 days and one week pre-vaccination.

Data came from immunoSEQ multiplex PCR; TCRdb stores just in-frame clones and leaves some out. The sample records about 64,000 clones, just over 70% being singletons. Overall study results and limits: In the late period after vaccination, infection- and vaccine-induced clones contracted markedly.

At the end of about 10 days of culture, CD4+ T cells were isolated. V was shortened by 0 bases and J by 3 bases, with 6 bases between the two germline ends. The CDR3 sequence is 13 residues long. Germline lookup yields CDR1 KGHSH and CDR2 LQKENI. The receptor was derived from a human donor who had a prior SARS-CoV-2 infection. Source: CD4+ T cells from PBMCs cultured without peptide, taken before COVID-19 vaccination. The chain links TRBV18 to TRBJ2-7; D call uncertain. CDR3 DNA: TGTGCCAGCTCACCACCAGGGTACTACGAGCAGTACTTC. Its protein product is CASSPPGYYEQYF.